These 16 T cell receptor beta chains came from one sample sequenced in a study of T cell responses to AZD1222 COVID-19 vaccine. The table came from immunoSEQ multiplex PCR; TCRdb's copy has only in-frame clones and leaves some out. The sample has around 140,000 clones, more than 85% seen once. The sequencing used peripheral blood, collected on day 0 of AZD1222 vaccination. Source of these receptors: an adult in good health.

In DNA form, the CDR3 reads TGTGCCAGCAGTGAATGGGGGGGGCGCGGTACCTACGAGCAGTACTTC. It encodes CASSEWGGRGTYEQYF. The J gene is TRBJ2-7, the V gene TRBV2; possibly TRBD2 for D (7 bases). The CDR3 is made up of 16 amino acids. Germline CDR1 reads SNHLY; CDR2 reads FYNNEI. V lost 2 bases, J lost 2 bases, and 16 bases lay in between.

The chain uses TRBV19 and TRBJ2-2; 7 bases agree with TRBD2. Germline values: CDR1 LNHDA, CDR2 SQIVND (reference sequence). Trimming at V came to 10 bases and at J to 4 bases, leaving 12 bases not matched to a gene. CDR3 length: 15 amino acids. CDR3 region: CAISGRERGTGELFF. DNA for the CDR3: TGTGCCATTTCGGGGAGGGAACGAGGCACCGGGGAGCTGTTTTTT.

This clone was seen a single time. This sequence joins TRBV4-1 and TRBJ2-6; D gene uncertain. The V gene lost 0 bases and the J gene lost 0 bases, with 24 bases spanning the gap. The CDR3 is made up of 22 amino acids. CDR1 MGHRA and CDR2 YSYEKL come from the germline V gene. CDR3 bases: TGCGCCAGCAGCCAAGATTCTAGTCCCGCAGACCTAGTCTCCTCTGGGGCCAACGTCCTGACTTTC. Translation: CASSQDSSPADLVSSGANVLTF.

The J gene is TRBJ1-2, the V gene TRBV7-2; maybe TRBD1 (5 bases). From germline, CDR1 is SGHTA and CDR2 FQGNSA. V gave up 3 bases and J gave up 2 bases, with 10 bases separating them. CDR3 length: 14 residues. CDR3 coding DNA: TGTGCCAGCAGCTTGGGACTGCTCAACTATGGCTACACCTTC. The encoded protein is CASSLGLLNYGYTF.

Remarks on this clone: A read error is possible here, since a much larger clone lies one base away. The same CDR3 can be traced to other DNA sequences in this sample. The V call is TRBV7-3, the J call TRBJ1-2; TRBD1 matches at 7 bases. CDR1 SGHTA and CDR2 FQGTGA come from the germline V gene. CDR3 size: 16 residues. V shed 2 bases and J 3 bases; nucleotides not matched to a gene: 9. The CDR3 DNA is TGTGCCAGCAGCTTACGAGGGGGCGACACTGACTATGGCTACACCTTC. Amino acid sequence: CASSLRGGDTDYGYTF.

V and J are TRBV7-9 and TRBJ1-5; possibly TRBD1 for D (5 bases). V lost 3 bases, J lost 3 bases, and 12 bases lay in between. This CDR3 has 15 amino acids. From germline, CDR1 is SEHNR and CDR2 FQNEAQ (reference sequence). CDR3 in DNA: TGTGCCAGCAGCTTCTCCTCAGGGTTCAATCAGCCCCAGCATTTT. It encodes CASSFSSGFNQPQHF.

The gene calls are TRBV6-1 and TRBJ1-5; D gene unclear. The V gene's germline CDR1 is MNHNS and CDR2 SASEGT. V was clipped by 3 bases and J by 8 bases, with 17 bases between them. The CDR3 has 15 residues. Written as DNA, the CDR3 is TGTGCCAGCAGTGAGGATCCGGGAGATCTTGAGCCCCAGCATTTT. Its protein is CASSEDPGDLEPQHF.

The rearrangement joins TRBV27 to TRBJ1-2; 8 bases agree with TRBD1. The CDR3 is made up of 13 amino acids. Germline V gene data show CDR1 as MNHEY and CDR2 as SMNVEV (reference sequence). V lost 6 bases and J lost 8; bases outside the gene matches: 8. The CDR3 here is CASSQDRVRGYTF. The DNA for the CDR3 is TGTGCCAGCAGCCAGGACAGGGTGAGGGGCTACACCTTC.

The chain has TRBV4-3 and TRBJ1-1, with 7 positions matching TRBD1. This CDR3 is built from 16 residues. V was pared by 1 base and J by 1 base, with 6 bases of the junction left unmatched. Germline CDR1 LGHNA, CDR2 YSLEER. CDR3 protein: CASSQVRQGRNTEAFF. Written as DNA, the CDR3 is TGCGCCAGCAGCCAAGTCAGACAGGGACGGAACACTGAAGCTTTCTTT.

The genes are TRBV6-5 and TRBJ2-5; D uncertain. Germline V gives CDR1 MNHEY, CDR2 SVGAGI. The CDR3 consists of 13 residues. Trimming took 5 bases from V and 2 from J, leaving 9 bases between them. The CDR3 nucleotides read TGTGCCAGCAGTCAGGACGGACAAGAGACCCAGTACTTC. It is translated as CASSQDGQETQYF.

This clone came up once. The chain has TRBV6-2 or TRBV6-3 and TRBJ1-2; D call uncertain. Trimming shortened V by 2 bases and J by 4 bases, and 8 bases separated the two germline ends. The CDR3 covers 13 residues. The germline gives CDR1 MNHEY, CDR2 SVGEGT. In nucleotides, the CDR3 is TGTGCCAGCAGTTACGCCCCACCCTATGGCTACACCTTC. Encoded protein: CASSYAPPYGYTF.

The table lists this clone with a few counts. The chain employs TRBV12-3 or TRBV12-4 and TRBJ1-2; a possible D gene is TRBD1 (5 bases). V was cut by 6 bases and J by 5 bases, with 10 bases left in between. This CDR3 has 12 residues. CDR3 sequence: CASSVGGYGYTF. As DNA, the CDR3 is TGTGCCAGCAGCGTCGGGGGTTATGGCTACACCTTC.

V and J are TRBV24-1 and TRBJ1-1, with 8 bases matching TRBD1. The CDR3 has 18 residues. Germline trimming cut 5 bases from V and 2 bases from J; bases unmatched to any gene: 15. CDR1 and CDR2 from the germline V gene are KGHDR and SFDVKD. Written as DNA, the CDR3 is TGTGCCACCAGTGGGACAGGGACGCCGGGTGTGCCAAACACTGAAGCTTTCTTT. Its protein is CATSGTGTPGVPNTEAFF.

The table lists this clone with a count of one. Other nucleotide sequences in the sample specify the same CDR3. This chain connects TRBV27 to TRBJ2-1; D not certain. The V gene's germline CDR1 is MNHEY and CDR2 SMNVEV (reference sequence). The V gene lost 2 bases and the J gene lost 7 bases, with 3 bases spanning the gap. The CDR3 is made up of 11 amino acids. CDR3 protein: CASSLGNEQFF. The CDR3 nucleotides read TGTGCCAGCAGTTTAGGTAATGAGCAGTTCTTC.

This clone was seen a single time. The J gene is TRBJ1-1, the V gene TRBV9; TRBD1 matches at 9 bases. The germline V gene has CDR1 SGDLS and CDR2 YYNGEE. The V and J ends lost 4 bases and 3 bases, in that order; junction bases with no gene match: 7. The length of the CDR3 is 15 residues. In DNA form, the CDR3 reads TGTGCCAGCAGCCCACAGGGGGCCCCAGACACTGAAGCTTTCTTT. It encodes CASSPQGAPDTEAFF.

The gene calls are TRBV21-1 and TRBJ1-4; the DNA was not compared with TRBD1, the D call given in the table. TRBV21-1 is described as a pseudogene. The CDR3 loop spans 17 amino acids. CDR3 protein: CASSKGEDRGFNEKLFF. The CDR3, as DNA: TGTGCCAGCAGCAAAGGGGAGGACAGGGGGTTTAATGAAAAACTGTTTTTT.